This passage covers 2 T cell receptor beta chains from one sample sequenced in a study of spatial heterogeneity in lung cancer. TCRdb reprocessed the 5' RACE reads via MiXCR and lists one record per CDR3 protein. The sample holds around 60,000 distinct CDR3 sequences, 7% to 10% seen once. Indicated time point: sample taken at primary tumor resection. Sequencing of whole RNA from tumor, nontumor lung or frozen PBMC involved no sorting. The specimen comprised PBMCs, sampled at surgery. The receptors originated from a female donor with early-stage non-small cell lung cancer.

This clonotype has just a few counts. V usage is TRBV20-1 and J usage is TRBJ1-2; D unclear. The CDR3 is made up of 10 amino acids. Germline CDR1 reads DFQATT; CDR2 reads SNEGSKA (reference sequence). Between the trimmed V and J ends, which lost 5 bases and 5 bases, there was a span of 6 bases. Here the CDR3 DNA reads TGCAGTGCTTATGATTATGGCTACACCTTC. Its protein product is CSAYDYGYTF.

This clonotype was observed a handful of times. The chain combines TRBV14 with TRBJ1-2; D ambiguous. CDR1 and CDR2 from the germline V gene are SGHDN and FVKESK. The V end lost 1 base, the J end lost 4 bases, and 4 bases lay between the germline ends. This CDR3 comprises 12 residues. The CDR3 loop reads CASSQAGYGYTF. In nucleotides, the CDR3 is TGTGCCAGCAGCCAAGCGGGCTATGGCTACACCTTC.